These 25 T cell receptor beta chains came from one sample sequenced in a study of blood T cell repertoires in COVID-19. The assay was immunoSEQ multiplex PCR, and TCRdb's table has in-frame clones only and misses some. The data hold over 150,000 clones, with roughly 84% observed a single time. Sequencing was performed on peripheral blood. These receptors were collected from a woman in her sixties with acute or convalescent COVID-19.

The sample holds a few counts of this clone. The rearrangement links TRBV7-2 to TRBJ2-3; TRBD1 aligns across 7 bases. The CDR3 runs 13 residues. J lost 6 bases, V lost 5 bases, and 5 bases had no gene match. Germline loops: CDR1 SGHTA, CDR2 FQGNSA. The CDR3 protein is CASSRQGWDTQYF. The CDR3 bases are TGTGCCAGCAGCAGACAGGGATGGGATACGCAGTATTTT.

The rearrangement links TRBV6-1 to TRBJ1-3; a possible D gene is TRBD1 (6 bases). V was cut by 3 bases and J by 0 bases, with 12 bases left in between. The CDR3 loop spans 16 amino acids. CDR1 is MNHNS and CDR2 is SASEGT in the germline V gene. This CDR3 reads CASSDGGLGSGNTIYF. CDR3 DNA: TGTGCCAGCAGTGATGGGGGCTTGGGCTCTGGAAACACCATATATTTT.

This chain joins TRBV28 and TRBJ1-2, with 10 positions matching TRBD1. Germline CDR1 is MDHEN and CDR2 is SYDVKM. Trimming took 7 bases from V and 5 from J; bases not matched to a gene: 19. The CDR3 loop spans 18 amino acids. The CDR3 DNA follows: TGTGCCAGCACTGGGGCCTCCGGACAGGGGGATAGGGAATATGGCTACACCTTC. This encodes CASTGASGQGDREYGYTF.

In nucleotides, the CDR3 is TGCGCCAGCAGCAGCTCAGGGGGGAACACTGAAGCTTTCTTT. The encoded protein is CASSSSGGNTEAFF. This chain connects TRBV5-1 to TRBJ1-1, with 7 positions matching TRBD1. The CDR3 totals 14 residues. V was pared by 4 bases and J by 1 base, with 4 bases of the junction left unmatched. Per germline, CDR1 SGHRS and CDR2 YFSETQ.

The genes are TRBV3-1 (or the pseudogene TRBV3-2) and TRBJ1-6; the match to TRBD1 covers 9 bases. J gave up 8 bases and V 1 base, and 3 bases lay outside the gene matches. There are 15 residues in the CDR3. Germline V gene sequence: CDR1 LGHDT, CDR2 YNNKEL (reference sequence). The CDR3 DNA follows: TGTGCCAGCAGCCAAGCGACAGGGGGTCATTCACCCCTCCACTTT. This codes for CASSQATGGHSPLHF.

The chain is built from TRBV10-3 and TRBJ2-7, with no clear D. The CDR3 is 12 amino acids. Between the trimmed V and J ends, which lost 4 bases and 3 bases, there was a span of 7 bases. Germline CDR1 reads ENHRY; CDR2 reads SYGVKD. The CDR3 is CAISVGSYEQYF. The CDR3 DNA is TGTGCCATCAGTGTGGGCAGCTACGAGCAGTACTTC.

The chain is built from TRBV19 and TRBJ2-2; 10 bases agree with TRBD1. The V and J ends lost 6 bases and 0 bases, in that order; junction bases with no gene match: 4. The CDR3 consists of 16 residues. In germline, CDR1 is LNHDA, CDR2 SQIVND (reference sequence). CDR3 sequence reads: CASRPDRGSNTGELFF. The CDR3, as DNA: TGTGCCAGTAGACCGGACAGGGGGTCGAACACCGGGGAGCTGTTTTTT.

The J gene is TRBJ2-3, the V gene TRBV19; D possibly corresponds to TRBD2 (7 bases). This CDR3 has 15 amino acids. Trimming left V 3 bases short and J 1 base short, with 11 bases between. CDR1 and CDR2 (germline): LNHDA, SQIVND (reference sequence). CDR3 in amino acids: CASSIGGGRTDTQYF. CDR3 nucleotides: TGTGCCAGTAGTATCGGCGGGGGCCGCACAGATACGCAGTATTTT.

As DNA, the CDR3 is TGTGCCATAGGGACAGTTGGGAACACTGAAGCTTTCTTT. Translation gives CAIGTVGNTEAFF. The gene calls are TRBV6-5 and TRBJ1-1; 7 bases map to TRBD1. This CDR3 is built from 13 residues. The V gene's germline CDR1 is MNHEY and CDR2 SVGAGI. Trimming at V came to 10 bases and at J to 1 base, leaving 6 bases not matched to a gene.

The CDR3 spells CASSPVGGGYGYTF. The CDR3 DNA is TGTGCCAGCAGCCCTGTAGGGGGCGGCTATGGCTACACCTTC. The chain combines TRBV6-6 with TRBJ1-2; 7 nucleotides match TRBD1. The V and J ends lost 6 bases and 4 bases, in that order; junction bases with no gene match: 8. The CDR3 consists of 14 residues. Germline assignment: CDR1 MNHNY and CDR2 SVGAGI (reference sequence).

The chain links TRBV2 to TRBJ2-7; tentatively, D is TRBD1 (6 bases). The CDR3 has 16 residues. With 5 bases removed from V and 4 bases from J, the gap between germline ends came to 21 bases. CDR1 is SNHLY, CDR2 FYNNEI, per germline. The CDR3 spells CASSSGPIQQGYEQYF. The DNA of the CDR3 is TGTGCCAGCAGTTCGGGCCCCATACAACAGGGTTACGAGCAGTACTTC.

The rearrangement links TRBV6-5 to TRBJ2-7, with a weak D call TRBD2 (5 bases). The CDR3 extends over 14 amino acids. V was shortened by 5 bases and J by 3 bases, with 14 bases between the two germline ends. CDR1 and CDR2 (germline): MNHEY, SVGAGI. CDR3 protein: CASSRGKKIYEQYF. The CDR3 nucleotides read TGTGCCAGCAGTCGGGGAAAGAAGATCTACGAGCAGTACTTC.

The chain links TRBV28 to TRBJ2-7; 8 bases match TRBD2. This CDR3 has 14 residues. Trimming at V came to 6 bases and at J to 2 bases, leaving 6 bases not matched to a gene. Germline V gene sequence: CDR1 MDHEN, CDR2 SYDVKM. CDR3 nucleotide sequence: TGTGCCAGCAGAAATAGCGGGGCCGCCTACGAGCAGTACTTC. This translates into CASRNSGAAYEQYF.

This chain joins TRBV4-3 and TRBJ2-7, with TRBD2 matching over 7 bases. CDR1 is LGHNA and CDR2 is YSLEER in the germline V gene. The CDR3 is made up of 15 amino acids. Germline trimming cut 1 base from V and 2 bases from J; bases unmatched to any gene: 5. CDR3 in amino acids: CASSQAGGSAYEQYF. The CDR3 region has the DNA TGCGCCAGCAGCCAAGCCGGGGGGTCAGCCTACGAGCAGTACTTC.

Here the CDR3 reads CASSPGKTEAFF. CDR3 DNA sequence: TGTGCCAGCAGTCCGGGGAAGACTGAAGCTTTCTTT. The chain couples TRBV12-3 or TRBV12-4 to TRBJ1-1, with D hard to call. V shed 5 bases and J shed 5 bases, with 9 bases lying between them. This CDR3 spans 12 amino acids.

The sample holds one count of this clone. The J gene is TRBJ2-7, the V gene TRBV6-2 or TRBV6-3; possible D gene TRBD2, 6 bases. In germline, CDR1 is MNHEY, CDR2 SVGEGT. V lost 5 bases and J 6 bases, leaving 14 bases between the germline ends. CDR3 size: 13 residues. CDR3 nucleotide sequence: TGTGCCAGCAGTCAAATGGGGGGTTCCGAGCAGTACTTC. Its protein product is CASSQMGGSEQYF.

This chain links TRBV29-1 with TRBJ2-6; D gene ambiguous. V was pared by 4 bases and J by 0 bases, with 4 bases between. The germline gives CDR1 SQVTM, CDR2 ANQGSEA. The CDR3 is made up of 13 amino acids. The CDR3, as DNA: TGCAGCGTTGCACACTCTGGGGCCAACGTCCTGACTTTC. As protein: CSVAHSGANVLTF.

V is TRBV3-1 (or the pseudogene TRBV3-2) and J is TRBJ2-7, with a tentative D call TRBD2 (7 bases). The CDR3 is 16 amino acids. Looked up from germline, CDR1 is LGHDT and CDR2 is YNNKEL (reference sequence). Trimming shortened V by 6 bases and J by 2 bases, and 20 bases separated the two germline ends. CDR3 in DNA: TGTGCCAGCAGTCCTGTAACCGGCGGGGGCCCCTACGAGCAGTACTTC. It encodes CASSPVTGGGPYEQYF.

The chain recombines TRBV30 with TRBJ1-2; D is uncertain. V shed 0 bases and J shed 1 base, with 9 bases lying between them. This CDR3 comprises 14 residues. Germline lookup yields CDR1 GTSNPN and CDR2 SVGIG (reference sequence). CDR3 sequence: CAWSVRRDNYGYTF. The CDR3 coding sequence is TGTGCCTGGAGTGTACGTAGAGATAACTATGGCTACACCTTC.

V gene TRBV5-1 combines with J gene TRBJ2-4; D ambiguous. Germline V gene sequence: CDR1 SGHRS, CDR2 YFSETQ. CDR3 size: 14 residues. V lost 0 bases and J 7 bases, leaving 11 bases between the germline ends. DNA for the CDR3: TGCGCCAGCAGCTTGGGGGCAGTCCGGAACATTCAGTACTTC. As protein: CASSLGAVRNIQYF. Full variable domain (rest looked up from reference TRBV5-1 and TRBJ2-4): KAGVTQTPRYLIKTRGQQVTLSCSPISGHRSVSWYQQTPGQGLQFLFEYFSETQRNKGNFPGRFSGRQFSNSRSEMNVSTLELGDSALYLCASSLGAVRNIQYFGAGTRLSVL.

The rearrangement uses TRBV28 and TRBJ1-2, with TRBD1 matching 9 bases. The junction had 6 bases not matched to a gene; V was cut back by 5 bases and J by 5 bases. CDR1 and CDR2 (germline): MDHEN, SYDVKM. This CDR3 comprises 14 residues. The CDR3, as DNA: TGTGCCAGCAGTCTGGGGACAGGGTATTATGGCTACACCTTC. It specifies CASSLGTGYYGYTF.

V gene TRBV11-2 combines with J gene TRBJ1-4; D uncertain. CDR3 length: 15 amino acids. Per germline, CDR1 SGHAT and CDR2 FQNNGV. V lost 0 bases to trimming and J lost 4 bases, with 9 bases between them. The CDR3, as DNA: TGTGCCAGCAGCTTAGAATCCTCCTATAATGAAAAACTGTTTTTT. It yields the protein CASSLESSYNEKLFF.

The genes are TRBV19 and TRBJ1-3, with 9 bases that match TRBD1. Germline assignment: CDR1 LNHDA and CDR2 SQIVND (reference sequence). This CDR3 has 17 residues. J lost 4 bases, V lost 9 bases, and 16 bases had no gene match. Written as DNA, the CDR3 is TGTGCCAGCTCATTTACAGGGGGCCATTACCGCGGAAACACCATATATTTT. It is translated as CASSFTGGHYRGNTIYF. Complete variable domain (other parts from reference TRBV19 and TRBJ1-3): DGGITQSPKYLFRKEGQNVTLSCEQNLNHDAMYWYRQDPGQGLRLIYYSQIVNDFQKGDIAEGYSVSREKKESFPLTVTSAQKNPTAFYLCASSFTGGHYRGNTIYFGEGSWLTVV.

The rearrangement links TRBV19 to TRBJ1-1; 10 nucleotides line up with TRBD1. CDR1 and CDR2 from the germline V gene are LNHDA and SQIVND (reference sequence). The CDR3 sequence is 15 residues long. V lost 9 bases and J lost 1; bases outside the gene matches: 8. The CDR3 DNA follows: TGTGCCAGCAGGACAGGGGGTTCCTCGAACACTGAAGCTTTCTTT. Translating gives CASRTGGSSNTEAFF.

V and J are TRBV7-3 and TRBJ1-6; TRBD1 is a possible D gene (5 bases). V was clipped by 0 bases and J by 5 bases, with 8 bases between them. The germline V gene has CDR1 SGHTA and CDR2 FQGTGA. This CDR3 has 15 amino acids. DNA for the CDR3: TGTGCCAGCAGCTTAACGCGGGGGAATAATTCACCCCTCCACTTT. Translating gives CASSLTRGNNSPLHF.